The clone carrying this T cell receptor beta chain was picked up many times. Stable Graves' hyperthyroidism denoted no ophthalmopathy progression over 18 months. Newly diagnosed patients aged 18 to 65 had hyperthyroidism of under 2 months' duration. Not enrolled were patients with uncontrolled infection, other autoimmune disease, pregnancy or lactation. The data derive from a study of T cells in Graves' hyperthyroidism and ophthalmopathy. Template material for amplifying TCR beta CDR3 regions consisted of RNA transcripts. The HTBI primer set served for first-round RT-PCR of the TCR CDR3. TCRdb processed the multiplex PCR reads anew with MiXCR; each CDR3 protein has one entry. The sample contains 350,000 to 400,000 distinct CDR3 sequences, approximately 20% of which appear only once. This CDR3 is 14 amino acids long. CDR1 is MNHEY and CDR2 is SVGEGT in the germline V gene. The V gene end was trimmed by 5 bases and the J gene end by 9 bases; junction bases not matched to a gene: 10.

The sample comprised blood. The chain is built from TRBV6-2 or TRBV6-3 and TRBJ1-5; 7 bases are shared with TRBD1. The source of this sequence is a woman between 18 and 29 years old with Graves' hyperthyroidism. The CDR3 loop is CASSPTGAGRPQHF. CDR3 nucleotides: TGTGCCAGCAGTCCAACAGGGGCGGGGAGGCCCCAGCATTTT.